The clone carrying this TCR beta chain was counted once. The antigen remains unidentified. The data originate from a study of cytomegalovirus exposure and HLA in healthy donors. As for the study in general: The 120 or so validation repertoires were reported in a later analysis to have been generated on the same platform as the approximately 700 first-cohort repertoires.

Study findings and constraints: Reported performance of the classifier showed diagnosis of cytomegalovirus status with high specificity and sensitivity. Under in vitro conditions, a few CMV-associated chains were confirmed as specific for CMV antigens. Cytomegalovirus-associated status was assigned to about 150 TCR beta chains.

The data were produced by immunoSEQ multiplex PCR, yet TCRdb's version contains in-frame clones alone and is incomplete. The data contain about 330,000 clones, about nine tenths of them seen just once; the ten biggest clones take up 0.84%. The source material was PBMCs. The source is a woman aged 18-29 years in good health and CMV-seronegative.

CDR3 nucleotides: TGCGCCAGCAGCCAAGAACCCCTCGCGGGAGGACTGGTCTACGAGCAGTACTTC. This codes for CASSQEPLAGGLVYEQYF. The rearrangement joins TRBV4-1 to TRBJ2-7; 8 bases fit TRBD2. The V gene's germline CDR1 is MGHRA and CDR2 YSYEKL. The V segment lost 0 bases and the J segment 3 bases; nucleotides outside the gene matches: 13. The CDR3 runs 18 residues.